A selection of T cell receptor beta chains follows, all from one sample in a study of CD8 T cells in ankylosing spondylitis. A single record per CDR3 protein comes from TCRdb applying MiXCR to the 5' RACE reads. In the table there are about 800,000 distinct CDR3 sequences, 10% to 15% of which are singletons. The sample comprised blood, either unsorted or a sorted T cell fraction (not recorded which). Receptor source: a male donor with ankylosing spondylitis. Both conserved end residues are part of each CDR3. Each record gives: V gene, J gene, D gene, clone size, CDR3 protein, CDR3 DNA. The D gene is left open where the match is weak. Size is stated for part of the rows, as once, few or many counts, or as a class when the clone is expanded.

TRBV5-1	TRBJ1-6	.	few	CASSFSGPYNSPLHF	TGCGCCAGCAGCTTTTCGGGACCGTATAATTCACCCCTCCACTTT
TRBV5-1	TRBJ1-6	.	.	CASSLAGGGDDSPLHF	TGCGCCAGCAGCTTGGCCGGTGGAGGGGACGATTCACCCCTCCACTTT
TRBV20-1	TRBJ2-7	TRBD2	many	CSATAGVSYEQYF	TGCAGTGCTACGGCGGGAGTCTCCTACGAGCAGTACTTC
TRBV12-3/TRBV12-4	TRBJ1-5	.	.	CASSRGTSNQPQHF	TGTGCCAGCAGCCGCGGGACATCCAATCAGCCCCAGCATTTT
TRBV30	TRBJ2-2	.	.	CAWRDPRFTGELFF	TGTGCCTGGAGAGACCCCAGATTCACCGGGGAGCTGTTTTTT
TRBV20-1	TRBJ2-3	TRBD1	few	CSQLGGRGPDTQYF	TGCAGTCAGCTAGGGGGCAGGGGGCCAGATACGCAGTATTTT
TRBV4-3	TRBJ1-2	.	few	CASSRRRGTQNGYTF	TGCGCCAGCAGCCGCCGTCGCGGGACCCAGAACGGCTACACCTTC
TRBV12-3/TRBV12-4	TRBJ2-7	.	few	CASSSRAVVYEQYF	TGTGCCAGCAGTTCACGGGCCGTTGTCTACGAGCAGTACTTC
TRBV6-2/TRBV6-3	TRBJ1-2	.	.	CASRSRLGGYTF	TGTGCCAGCAGATCTAGACTTGGAGGCTACACCTTC
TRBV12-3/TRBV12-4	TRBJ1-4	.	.	CASSLYGGAREKLFF	TGTGCCAGCAGTTTGTACGGGGGGGCTCGTGAAAAACTGTTTTTT
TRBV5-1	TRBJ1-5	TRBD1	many	CASRSDRAHQPQHF	TGCGCCAGCAGATCTGACAGGGCCCATCAGCCCCAGCATTTT
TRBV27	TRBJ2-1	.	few	CASRDPAAYNEQFF	TGTGCCAGCAGGGACCCAGCGGCCTACAATGAGCAGTTCTTC
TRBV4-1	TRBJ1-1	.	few	CASSQEELRGLNTEAFF	TGCGCCAGCAGCCAAGAAGAGCTTCGGGGATTGAACACTGAAGCTTTCTTT
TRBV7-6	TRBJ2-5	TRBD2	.	CASSPGGLAGDVEETQYF	TGTGCCAGCAGCCCAGGCGGGCTAGCGGGAGATGTCGAGGAGACCCAGTACTTC
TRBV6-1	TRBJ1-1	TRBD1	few	CASRTDSTGGRNTEAFF	TGTGCCAGCAGAACGGACAGTACAGGGGGCAGGAACACTGAAGCTTTCTTT
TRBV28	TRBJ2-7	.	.	CASRGGGMVSEQYF	TGTGCCAGCAGGGGGGGCGGGATGGTAAGCGAGCAGTACTTC
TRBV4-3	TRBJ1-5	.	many	CASSQDVAIHGQPQHF	TGCGCCAGCAGCCAAGATGTGGCCATACATGGACAGCCCCAGCATTTT
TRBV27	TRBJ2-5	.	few	CASRLPSETQYF	TGTGCCAGCAGGCTACCGTCCGAGACCCAGTACTTC
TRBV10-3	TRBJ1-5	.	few	CATRDTTFGSNQPQHF	TGTGCCACCCGGGACACCACGTTTGGTAGCAATCAGCCCCAGCATTTT
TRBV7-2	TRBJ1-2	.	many	CASSSVDSLGGYTF	TGTGCCAGCAGCTCCGTTGACAGTTTGGGTGGCTACACCTTC
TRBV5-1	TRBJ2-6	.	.	CASSLAVESSGANVLTF	TGCGCCAGCAGCTTGGCGGTAGAGAGCTCTGGGGCCAACGTCCTGACTTTC
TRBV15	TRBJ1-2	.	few	CATSRDPGGNGYTF	TGTGCCACCAGCAGAGACCCTGGGGGGAATGGCTACACCTTC
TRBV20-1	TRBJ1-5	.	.	CSATDRHSNQPQHF	TGCAGTGCCACGGACAGACATAGCAATCAGCCCCAGCATTTT
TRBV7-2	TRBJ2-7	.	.	CASSLGGHHYEQYF	TGTGCCAGCAGCTTAGGGGGACACCACTACGAGCAGTACTTC
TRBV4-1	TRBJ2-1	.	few	CASSHQYNEQFF	TGCGCCAGCAGCCACCAATACAATGAGCAGTTCTTC